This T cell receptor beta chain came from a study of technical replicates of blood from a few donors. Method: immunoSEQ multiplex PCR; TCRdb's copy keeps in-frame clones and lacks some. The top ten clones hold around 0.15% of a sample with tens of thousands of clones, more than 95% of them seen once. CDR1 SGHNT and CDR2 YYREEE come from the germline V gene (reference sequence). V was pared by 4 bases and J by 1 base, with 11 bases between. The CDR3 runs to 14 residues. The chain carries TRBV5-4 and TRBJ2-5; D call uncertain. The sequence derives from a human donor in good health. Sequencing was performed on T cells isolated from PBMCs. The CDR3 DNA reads TGTGCCAGCAGCACGCGACTGGGCCAAGAGACCCAGTACTTC. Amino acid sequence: CASSTRLGQETQYF.